The 32 T cell receptor beta chains reported below all come from one sample, sequenced in a study of neurological immune-mediated disorders. TCRdb reprocessed the 5' RACE reads with MiXCR, giving one entry per CDR3 protein. The data hold about 79,000 distinct CDR3 sequences, with roughly an eighth observed a single time. Sequenced material: PBMCs. These receptors were taken from a woman aged 45-65 years in good health.

This clonotype was seen at least ten times. The chain employs TRBV5-1 and TRBJ2-1, with TRBD2 matching over 9 bases. Per the germline V gene, CDR1 is SGHRS and CDR2 is YFSETQ. The CDR3 length is 15 residues. Unmatched junction bases numbered 2, after V lost 0 bases and J lost 4 bases. In DNA, the CDR3 is TGCGCCAGCAGCTTGGTAGCGGGGGCTTACAATGAGCAGTTCTTC. Amino acids: CASSLVAGAYNEQFF.

This clonotype was counted between two and nine times. One base away lies a much larger clone, so this may be a sequencing read error. CDR3 loop: CASSLAGQGVHEQYF. Written as DNA, the CDR3 is TGTGCCAGCAGCTTAGCGGGACAGGGGGTCCACGAGCAGTACTTC. V usage is TRBV11-2 and J usage is TRBJ2-7, with 11 bases aligning to TRBD1. With 1 base clipped from V and 5 bases from J, the junction kept 4 bases outside the gene matches. The CDR3 totals 15 residues. Germline assignment: CDR1 SGHAT and CDR2 FQNNGV.

This clonotype was recorded many times. The rearrangement links TRBV12-3 or TRBV12-4 to TRBJ2-7; weak D call: TRBD2 (5 bases). Trimming took off 7 bases at V and 5 bases at J, with 15 bases between the two ends. The CDR3 runs 13 residues. This chain's CDR3 is CASTPGLAHEQYF. The CDR3 bases are TGTGCCAGCACCCCGGGTCTAGCCCACGAGCAGTACTTC.

This clonotype was observed many times. The chain combines TRBV20-1 with TRBJ2-3, with 9 bases that match TRBD2. CDR1 and CDR2 from the germline V gene are DFQATT and SNEGSKA (reference sequence). This CDR3 is built from 14 residues. J gave up 5 bases and V 0 bases, and 3 bases lay outside the gene matches. Here the CDR3 reads CSAREAGGLDTQYF. Here the CDR3 DNA reads TGCAGTGCTAGAGAGGCGGGAGGGCTAGATACGCAGTATTTT.

This clonotype showed up many times. V usage is TRBV5-1 and J usage is TRBJ2-5; 7 nucleotides line up with TRBD2. The J segment lost 2 bases and the V segment lost 2 bases, leaving 6 bases of the junction unmatched. Germline V gene data show CDR1 as SGHRS and CDR2 as YFSETQ. The CDR3 is made up of 15 amino acids. The CDR3 loop is CASSLGGGTQETQYF. In DNA, the CDR3 is TGCGCCAGCAGCTTAGGCGGGGGAACACAAGAGACCCAGTACTTC.

This clonotype was seen a few times. The V gene is TRBV15, the J gene TRBJ2-5; possibly TRBD1 or TRBD2 for D (6 bases each). Germline V gives CDR1 LNHNV, CDR2 YYDKDF (reference sequence). Trimming pared 5 bases from V and 1 base from J, leaving 8 bases between. CDR3 length: 13 residues. CDR3 in DNA: TGTGCCACCAGCGGGGGGCTCCAAGAGACCCAGTACTTC. Protein product: CATSGGLQETQYF.

This clonotype appeared many times. The chain couples TRBV5-1 to TRBJ2-5; D is uncertain. This CDR3 is built from 11 residues. The V end was cut by 2 bases, the J end by 2 bases, with 1 base between. CDR1 SGHRS and CDR2 YFSETQ come from the germline V gene. The CDR3 nucleotides are TGCGCCAGCAGCTTACAAGAGACCCAGTACTTC. It yields the protein CASSLQETQYF.

This clonotype was recorded at least ten times. The V gene is TRBV12-3 or TRBV12-4, the J gene TRBJ1-5, with a tentative D call TRBD1 (6 bases). The CDR3 consists of 14 residues. V dropped 6 bases and J dropped 0 bases, with 9 bases sitting between them. CDR3 amino acids: CASSQGHSNQPQHF. The CDR3, as DNA: TGTGCCAGCAGCCAGGGGCATAGCAATCAGCCCCAGCATTTT.

This clonotype occurred many times. This chain uses TRBV9 with TRBJ1-3; D uncertain. V lost 0 bases and J 6 bases, leaving 10 bases between the germline ends. The length of the CDR3 is 14 residues. Per germline, CDR1 SGDLS and CDR2 YYNGEE. The DNA for the CDR3 is TGTGCCAGCAGCGTAGGACGGAACGAAAACACCATATATTTT. It is translated as CASSVGRNENTIYF.

This clonotype was counted many times. The chain is built from TRBV3-1 and TRBJ2-1; a weak D match, TRBD1 (7 bases). Trimming cost V 4 bases and J 6 bases, with 16 bases left between them. CDR1 is LGHDT and CDR2 is YNNKEL in the germline V gene (reference sequence). The CDR3 extends over 15 amino acids. The CDR3 spells CASSLRGRDANEQFF. In nucleotides, the CDR3 is TGTGCCAGCAGCCTTAGGGGGCGGGATGCCAATGAGCAGTTCTTC.

This clonotype was detected ten times or more. The CDR3: CASSESAEQYF. CDR3 DNA: TGCGCCAGCAGTGAGTCAGCCGAGCAGTACTTC. The rearrangement links TRBV5-1 to TRBJ2-7; D not resolved. V was pared by 5 bases and J by 6 bases, with 9 bases between. Germline loops: CDR1 SGHRS, CDR2 YFSETQ. This CDR3 is built from 11 residues.

This clonotype came up once. A read error may be the cause here, since a much bigger clone is one base away. V gene TRBV15 combines with J gene TRBJ2-3; D remains ambiguous. V lost 3 bases to trimming and J lost 2 bases, with 6 bases between them. Germline V gene sequence: CDR1 LNHNV, CDR2 YYDKDF (reference sequence). The CDR3 is made up of 13 amino acids. Written as DNA, the CDR3 is TGTGCCACCAGCAGCACAGACACAGATACGCAGTATTTT. This encodes CATSSTDTDTQYF.

This clonotype has at least ten counts. The chain carries TRBV18 and TRBJ1-2; unclear D gene. The CDR3 totals 12 residues. Germline V lookup: CDR1 KGHSH, CDR2 LQKENI. Trimming took off 6 bases at V and 5 bases at J, with 10 bases between the two ends. CDR3 sequence (DNA): TGTGCCAGCTCCATGGATGGTTATGGCTACACCTTC. As protein: CASSMDGYGYTF. Together with reference TRBV18 and TRBJ1-2, the CDR3 gives the full variable domain: NAGVMQNPRHLVRRRGQEARLRCSPMKGHSHVYWYRQLPEEGLKFMVYLQKENIIDESGMPKERFSAEFPKEGPSILRIQQVVRGDSAAYFCASSMDGYGYTFGSGTRLTVV.

This clonotype was seen at least ten times. This chain connects TRBV5-1 to TRBJ1-1, with 7 positions matching TRBD1. This CDR3 is built from 15 residues. Germline-derived CDR1 and CDR2 are SGHRS and YFSETQ. The trim removed 2 bases at V and 1 base at J, leaving 5 bases unmatched. The CDR3 region is CASSFLGQKNTEAFF. The CDR3 DNA reads TGCGCCAGCAGCTTTTTGGGACAGAAGAACACTGAAGCTTTCTTT.

The table lists this clonotype with many counts. V and J are TRBV28 and TRBJ1-1; no firm D call. This CDR3 has 15 residues. Trimming cost V 5 bases and J 6 bases, with 19 bases left between them. Germline V CDR1 and CDR2: MDHEN, SYDVKM. The CDR3 spells CASSNLGQPGSEAFF. Here the CDR3 DNA reads TGTGCCAGCAGTAACCTAGGGCAGCCAGGCTCTGAAGCTTTCTTT.

This clonotype was observed a few times. The CDR3 DNA sequence: TGTGCCAGCAGCTTAGGACTAGTCCAAGAGACCCAGTACTTC. This encodes CASSLGLVQETQYF. This chain joins TRBV7-2 and TRBJ2-5; the D gene is possibly TRBD2 (6 bases). The CDR3 consists of 14 residues. Per the germline V gene, CDR1 is SGHTA and CDR2 is FQGNSA. Trimming stripped 1 base from V and 1 base from J, with 7 bases between. Drawing the rest from reference TRBV7-2 and TRBJ2-5, the complete variable domain is GAGVSQSPSNKVTEKGKDVELRCDPISGHTALYWYRQSLGQGLEFLIYFQGNSAPDKSGLPSDRFSAERTGGSVSTLTIQRTQQEDSAVYLCASSLGLVQETQYFGPGTRLLVL.

This clonotype was seen ten or more times. This chain links TRBV20-1 with TRBJ2-3, with 15 bases matching TRBD2. V lost 5 bases and J lost 0; bases outside the gene matches: 6. This CDR3 spans 17 amino acids. From germline, CDR1 is DFQATT and CDR2 SNEGSKA (reference sequence). CDR3 protein: CSAGGLAGGPSTDTQYF. The CDR3 DNA sequence: TGCAGTGCTGGAGGACTAGCGGGGGGGCCTAGCACAGATACGCAGTATTTT.

This clonotype was observed many times. V and J are TRBV5-1 and TRBJ2-7; D is possibly TRBD1 or TRBD2 (6 bases each). With 4 bases removed from V and 1 base from J, the gap between germline ends came to 18 bases. This CDR3 contains 16 residues. Germline CDR1 and CDR2: SGHRS and YFSETQ. CDR3 protein: CASSPQPGGQSYEQYF. CDR3 sequence (DNA): TGCGCCAGCAGCCCCCAACCCGGGGGACAATCCTACGAGCAGTACTTC.

This clonotype was recorded many times. This chain connects TRBV12-3 or TRBV12-4 to TRBJ2-1; D is undetermined. The germline V and J ends were trimmed by 7 bases and 9 bases, with 7 bases remaining between them. The CDR3 covers 10 residues. As DNA, the CDR3 is TGTGCCAGCAACCTAATTGAGCAGTTCTTC. Protein: CASNLIEQFF.

This clonotype was detected many times. The chain joins TRBV20-1 to TRBJ2-5, with D perhaps TRBD2 (6 bases). Deletions cut 5 bases from V and 2 bases from J, with 12 bases between. There are 13 residues in the CDR3. Per germline, CDR1 DFQATT and CDR2 SNEGSKA (reference sequence). The CDR3: CSAPQRGQETQYF. Written as DNA, the CDR3 is TGCAGTGCTCCCCAACGGGGGCAAGAGACCCAGTACTTC.

This clonotype showed up many times. The chain is built from TRBV28 and TRBJ1-3; D gene uncertain. Trimming left V 4 bases short and J 0 bases short, with 7 bases between. CDR3 length: 14 amino acids. CDR1 is MDHEN and CDR2 is SYDVKM in the germline V gene. The CDR3 nucleotides read TGTGCCAGCAGTTACGGTCGCTCTGGAAACACCATATATTTT. Its protein is CASSYGRSGNTIYF.

V and J are TRBV5-1 and TRBJ2-3; no clear D. V was clipped by 4 bases and J by 1 base, with 19 bases between them. Per germline, CDR1 SGHRS and CDR2 YFSETQ. This CDR3 has 17 residues. For the CDR3, the DNA is TGCGCCAGCAGCCCGTCAGTGGGGTCAGGTCGCACAGATACGCAGTATTTT. Encoded protein: CASSPSVGSGRTDTQYF.

This clonotype occurred many times. V is TRBV12-3 or TRBV12-4 and J is TRBJ1-6, with TRBD1 identical over 9 bases. CDR3 length equals 15 residues. With V trimmed by 4 bases and J by 8 bases, 6 bases remained unmatched. CDR3 DNA sequence: TGTGCCAGCAGTTCCCCGGGACAGGGTCATTCACCCCTCCACTTT. Residues: CASSSPGQGHSPLHF.

This clonotype has a count of ten or more. This chain connects TRBV27 to TRBJ2-1, with D uncertain. Germline CDR1 reads MNHEY; CDR2 reads SMNVEV (reference sequence). Trimming removed 3 bases at V and 7 bases at J, with 10 bases between. This CDR3 has 13 residues. CDR3: CASSFNDVNEQFF. The CDR3 DNA is TGTGCCAGCAGTTTTAATGATGTGAATGAGCAGTTCTTC.

This clonotype has at least ten counts. The chain carries TRBV27 and TRBJ1-1, with 7 nucleotides matching TRBD1. This CDR3 comprises 16 residues. The germline gives CDR1 MNHEY, CDR2 SMNVEV (reference sequence). The V segment lost 3 bases and the J segment 0 bases; nucleotides outside the gene matches: 7. The CDR3: CASSLETGRMNTEAFF. The CDR3 nucleotides are TGTGCCAGCAGTTTGGAGACAGGGAGAATGAACACTGAAGCTTTCTTT.

A remark on this clonotype: A read error may produce the germline difference seen at one junction end. This chain joins TRBV7-8 and TRBJ1-5; no definite D call. The DNA end favors TRBJ2-3, so the J call may be wrong. This CDR3 region has 12 residues. CDR1 and CDR2 (germline): SGHVS, FQNEAQ. In DNA form, the CDR3 reads TGTACCAGCAGCAAGAAGGATCAGCCCCAGTATTTT. Its translation is CTSSKKDQPQYF.

This clonotype was counted at least ten times. The chain uses TRBV29-1 and TRBJ2-7, with a possible D match to TRBD2 (5 bases). The CDR3 is 15 amino acids. V was shortened by 1 base and J by 3 bases, with 16 bases between the two germline ends. Per the germline V gene, CDR1 is SQVTM and CDR2 is ANQGSEA. CDR3 in amino acids: CSVEATGKHYYEQYF. The CDR3 DNA is TGCAGCGTTGAAGCTACGGGAAAGCACTACTACGAGCAGTACTTC.

This clonotype was recorded at least ten times. V and J are TRBV2 and TRBJ1-2; weak D call: TRBD1 (5 bases). The CDR3 is made up of 15 amino acids. Germline CDR1 is SNHLY and CDR2 is FYNNEI. Trimming took 2 bases from V and 2 from J, leaving 12 bases between them. DNA for the CDR3: TGTGCCAGCAGTGAACGAGATGGGGGGAACTATGGCTACACCTTC. This gives the protein CASSERDGGNYGYTF.

Concerning this clonotype itself: The final CDR3 position lacks the conserved phenylalanine or tryptophan, pointing to a likely read error. The chain carries TRBV20-1 and TRBJ2-5; D is ambiguous. The CDR3 is 15 residues long. Germline CDR1 DFQATT, CDR2 SNEGSKA (reference sequence). The CDR3 protein is CSARDGGRQQETQYY. Here the CDR3 DNA reads TGCAGTGCTAGAGATGGCGGCAGACAACAAGAGACACAGTACTAC.

The table lists this clonotype with many counts. This chain uses TRBV6-5 with TRBJ1-5; unclear D gene. CDR1 and CDR2 from the germline V gene are MNHEY and SVGAGI. This CDR3 is built from 14 residues. Trimming took 5 bases from V and 4 from J, leaving 12 bases between them. The CDR3 DNA sequence: TGTGCCAGCAGTACACCGGGCCCTAATCAGCCCCAGCATTTT. Encoded protein: CASSTPGPNQPQHF.

This clonotype appeared many times. The chain joins TRBV28 to TRBJ2-7, with no clear D. This CDR3 is built from 15 residues. V was trimmed by 4 bases and J by 7 bases, leaving 20 bases between them. Germline V CDR1 and CDR2: MDHEN, SYDVKM. CDR3 nucleotide sequence: TGTGCCAGCAGTTCAAGTAGACTCCCTGGGTGGGAGCAGTACTTC. Translating it yields CASSSSRLPGWEQYF.

This clonotype was counted at least ten times. As DNA, the CDR3 is TGTGCCAGCAGCTCTGGACAGGGCCATCGGTACGAGCAGTACTTC. This codes for CASSSGQGHRYEQYF. The rearrangement joins TRBV7-9 to TRBJ2-7; 8 bases fit TRBD1. CDR1 is SEHNR, CDR2 FQNEAQ, per germline (reference sequence). This CDR3 is built from 15 residues. Trimming took 4 bases from V and 4 from J; bases not matched to a gene: 9.